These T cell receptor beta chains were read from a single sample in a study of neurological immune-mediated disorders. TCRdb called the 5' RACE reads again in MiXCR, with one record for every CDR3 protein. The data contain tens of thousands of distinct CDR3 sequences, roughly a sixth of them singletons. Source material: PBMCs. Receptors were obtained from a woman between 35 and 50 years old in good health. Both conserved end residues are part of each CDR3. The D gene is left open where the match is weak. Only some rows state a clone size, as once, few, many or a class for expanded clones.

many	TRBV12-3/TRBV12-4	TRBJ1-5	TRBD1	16	CASSLRSDRGNQPQHF	TGTGCCAGCAGTTTAAGATCGGACAGGGGCAATCAGCCCCAGCATTTT
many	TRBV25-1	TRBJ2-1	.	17	CASSETQTRASYNEQFF	TGTGCCAGCAGTGAAACCCAGACGAGGGCCTCCTACAATGAGCAGTTCTTC
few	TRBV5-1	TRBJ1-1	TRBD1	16	CASSPGQGAGNTEAFF	TGCGCCAGCAGCCCTGGACAGGGGGCTGGGAACACTGAAGCTTTCTTT
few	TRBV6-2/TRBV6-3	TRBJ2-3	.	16	CASRRDEGGSTDTQYF	TGTGCCAGCAGGCGAGATGAGGGGGGTAGCACAGATACGCAGTATTTT
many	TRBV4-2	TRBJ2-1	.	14	CASSQDSGMNEQFF	TGTGCCAGCAGCCAAGATTCAGGGATGAATGAGCAGTTCTTC
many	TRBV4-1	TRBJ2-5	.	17	CASSQDSEGGRGETQYF	TGCGCCAGCAGCCAAGATTCCGAGGGGGGGCGCGGGGAGACCCAGTACTTC
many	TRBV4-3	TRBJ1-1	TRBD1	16	CASSQEPDRVNTEAFF	TGCGCCAGCAGCCAAGAACCGGACAGGGTGAACACTGAAGCTTTCTTT
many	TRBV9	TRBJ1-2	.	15	CASSVDGSNSYGYTF	TGTGCCAGCAGCGTAGACGGCAGCAATTCCTATGGCTACACCTTC
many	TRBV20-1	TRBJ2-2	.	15	CSARDGGRYTGELFF	TGCAGTGCTAGAGATGGGGGGCGGTACACCGGGGAGCTGTTTTTT
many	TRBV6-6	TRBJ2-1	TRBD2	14	CASSRGGTYNEQFF	TGTGCCAGCAGTAGGGGAGGGACCTACAATGAGCAGTTCTTC
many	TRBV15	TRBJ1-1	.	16	CATSRDRGAMNTEAFF	TGTGCCACCAGCAGAGATCGGGGAGCCATGAACACTGAAGCTTTCTTT
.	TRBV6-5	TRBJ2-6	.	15	CASTDGSSRADVLTF	TGTGCCAGCACCGACGGTAGCTCTAGGGCCGACGTCCTGACTTTC
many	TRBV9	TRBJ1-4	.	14	CASSKGGGNEKLFF	TGTGCCAGCAGCAAAGGGGGGGGGAATGAAAAACTGTTTTTT
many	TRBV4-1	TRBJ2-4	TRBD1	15	CASSQDRVAKNIQYF	TGCGCCAGCAGCCAGGACAGGGTTGCCAAAAACATTCAGTACTTC
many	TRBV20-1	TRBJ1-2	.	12	CSALNLNYGYTF	TGCAGTGCACTGAATCTAAACTATGGCTACACCTTC
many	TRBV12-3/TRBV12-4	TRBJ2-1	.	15	CASSFRESSYNEQFF	TGTGCCAGCAGTTTCCGGGAAAGCTCCTACAATGAGCAGTTCTTC
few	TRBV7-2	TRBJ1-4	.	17	CASSLRWGAGANEKLFF	TGTGCCAGCAGCTTAAGATGGGGGGCGGGGGCTAATGAAAAACTGTTTTTT
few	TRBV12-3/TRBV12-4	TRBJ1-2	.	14	CASSFSGTTPGYTF	TGTGCCAGCAGTTTTTCTGGAACAACTCCTGGCTACACCTTC
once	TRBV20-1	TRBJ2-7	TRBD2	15	CSARSGGTSGYEQYF	TGCAGTGCTAGATCAGGGGGGACTAGCGGCTACGAGCAGTACTTC
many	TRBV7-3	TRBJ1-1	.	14	CASSSQTENTEAFF	TGTGCCAGCAGCTCCCAAACAGAGAACACTGAAGCTTTCTTT
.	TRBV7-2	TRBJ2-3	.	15	CASSLEPGGTDTQYF	TGTGCCAGCAGCTTAGAGCCGGGCGGCACAGATACGCAGTATTTT
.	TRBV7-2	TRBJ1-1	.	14	CASSWGGLGTEAFF	TGTGCCAGCAGCTGGGGGGGGCTTGGGACTGAAGCTTTCTTT
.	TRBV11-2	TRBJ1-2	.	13	CASSSQGNYGYTF	TGTGCCAGCAGTTCACAGGGAAACTATGGCTACACCTTC
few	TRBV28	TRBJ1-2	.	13	CASSFDRNYGYTF	TGTGCCAGCAGTTTTGATCGTAACTATGGCTACACCTTC
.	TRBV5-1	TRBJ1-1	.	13	CASSLGGATEAFF	TGCGCCAGCAGCTTGGGTGGGGCGACCGAAGCTTTCTTT
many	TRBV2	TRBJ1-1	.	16	CASSEETPRQGTEAFF	TGTGCCAGCAGTGAAGAAACACCACGTCAGGGCACTGAAGCTTTCTTT
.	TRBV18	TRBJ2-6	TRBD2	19	CASSPKPLAGGSGANVLTF	TGTGCCAGCTCACCAAAACCTCTAGCGGGGGGCTCTGGGGCCAACGTCCTGACTTTC
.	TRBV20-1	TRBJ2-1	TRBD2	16	CSASTIAGLTYNEQFF	TGCAGTGCTAGTACTATAGCGGGCCTAACCTACAATGAGCAGTTCTTC
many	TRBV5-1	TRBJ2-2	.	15	CASSLGGGASGELFF	TGCGCCAGCAGCTTAGGAGGGGGCGCGTCCGGGGAGCTGTTTTTT
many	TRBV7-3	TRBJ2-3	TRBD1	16	CASSKGGTGGADTQYF	TGTGCCAGCAGCAAGGGAGGGACAGGGGGTGCAGATACGCAGTATTTT
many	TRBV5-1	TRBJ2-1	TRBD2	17	CASSYHSGGRSYNEQFF	TGCGCCAGCAGCTACCATAGCGGGGGGCGCTCCTACAATGAGCAGTTCTTC
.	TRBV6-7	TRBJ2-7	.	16	CASSPWGTSSLYEQYF	TGTGCCAGCAGTCCCTGGGGGACCTCATCCCTCTACGAGCAGTACTTC
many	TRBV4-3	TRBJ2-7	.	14	CASSQEGDVYEQYF	TGCGCCAGCAGCCAAGAGGGAGATGTGTACGAGCAGTACTTC
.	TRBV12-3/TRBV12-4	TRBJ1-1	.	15	CASSFWGGMNTEAFF	TGTGCCAGCAGTTTCTGGGGGGGGATGAACACTGAAGCTTTCTTT
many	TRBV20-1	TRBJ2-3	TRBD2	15	CSAPLAGGNTDTQYF	TGCAGTGCACCACTAGCGGGGGGTAACACAGATACGCAGTATTTT
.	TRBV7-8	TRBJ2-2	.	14	CASFFGVNTGELFF	TGTGCCAGCTTTTTCGGGGTAAACACCGGGGAGCTGTTTTTT